The rows below give T cell receptor beta chains drawn from one sample of a study of regulatory T cells in long-lasting Graves disease. TCRdb reprocessed the multiplex PCR reads via MiXCR and lists one record per CDR3 protein. The sample lists a few hundred thousand distinct CDR3 sequences; about a sixth were seen once. The sample was also reused in another study, on T cells in Graves' hyperthyroidism and ophthalmopathy.

The source was peripheral blood mononuclear cells (PBMCs), collected at new diagnosis, from a patient treated with antithyroid drugs. All receptors derive from a man aged 35 to 55 with Graves disease. CDR3s include the opening cysteine and the closing phenylalanine or tryptophan. The D gene is left open where the match is weak. The size field is filled for only some rows; it gives once, few, many or a size class.

d_call | j_call | v_call | clone_size | cdr3_nt | cdr3_aa
. | TRBJ1-2 | TRBV27 | . | TGTGCCAGCACCTCCGCCGGACACTACTATGGCTACACCTTC | CASTSAGHYYGYTF
. | TRBJ2-3 | TRBV7-3 | many | TGTGCCAGCAGCTTACTGGGGGCGGGGACAGATACGCAGTATTTT | CASSLLGAGTDTQYF
. | TRBJ1-4 | TRBV7-8 | few | TGTGCCAGCAGCATCGGGACGTCCCTGAAACTGTTTTTT | CASSIGTSLKLFF
. | TRBJ1-2 | TRBV18 | . | TGTGCCAGCTCACCGCTCCGGGGGGAGTCCTATGGCTACACCTTC | CASSPLRGESYGYTF
TRBD1 | TRBJ1-4 | TRBV4-1 | few | TGCGCCAGCAGCCAAAGAGACAGGGCGGTGGAAAAACTGTTTTTT | CASSQRDRAVEKLFF
. | TRBJ2-2 | TRBV4-3 | few | TGCGCCAGCAGCCAAGATAGGAGGGGGGGTAACACCGGGGAGCTGTTTTTT | CASSQDRRGGNTGELFF
. | TRBJ2-5 | TRBV2 | many | TGTGCCAGCAGTGAGGCCGGGGGTACCCAGTACTTC | CASSEAGGTQYF
. | TRBJ1-4 | TRBV11-2 | many | TGTGCCAGCAGCGCGGGAAGTGGAAATGAAAAACTGTTTTTT | CASSAGSGNEKLFF
TRBD1 | TRBJ1-6 | TRBV27 | many | TGTGCCAGCAGTGCGTATACCGGGACAGGGGCCGAGTCACCCCTCCACTTT | CASSAYTGTGAESPLHF
. | TRBJ1-6 | TRBV7-2 | . | TGTGCCAGCAGCCCAATCGGACAGTCCAATTCACCCCTCCACTTT | CASSPIGQSNSPLHF
. | TRBJ1-5 | TRBV28 | many | TGTGCCAGCAGTTTACCTCCCACAGGAAGCAATCAGCCCCAGCATTTT | CASSLPPTGSNQPQHF
TRBD1 | TRBJ2-5 | TRBV20-1 | many | TGCAGTCCTGCGGGACAGGGGGTAGAGACCCAGTACTTC | CSPAGQGVETQYF
. | TRBJ2-2 | TRBV12-3/TRBV12-4 | many | TGTGCCAGCACTTCGAGTAGGCCTATTAACACCGGGGAGCTGTTTTTT | CASTSSRPINTGELFF
TRBD2 | TRBJ2-1 | TRBV7-9 | many | TGTGCCAGCAGCGGGACTATGTACAATGAGCAGTTCTTC | CASSGTMYNEQFF
TRBD1 | TRBJ1-2 | TRBV27 | many | TGTGCCAGCAGTATACAAGGGGGCGGGTATGGCTACACCTTC | CASSIQGGGYGYTF
. | TRBJ1-5 | TRBV5-1 | many | TGTGCCAGCAGCTTGTCCAGGAGGGGAGTCTATCAGCCCCAGCATTTT | CASSLSRRGVYQPQHF
. | TRBJ2-5 | TRBV20-1 | many | TGCAGTGCTAGAGCTGGTCTTCTCGGGGAGACCCAGTACTTC | CSARAGLLGETQYF
. | TRBJ2-6 | TRBV19 | . | TGTGCCAGTAGTACCCTAGGGGAGTCTGGGGCCAACGTCCTGACTTTC | CASSTLGESGANVLTF
TRBD2 | TRBJ2-7 | TRBV9 | . | TGTGCCAGCAGCCAAGGTTACCAACTAGCGGGGGGCCTATTCTCCTACGAGCAGTACTTC | CASSQGYQLAGGLFSYEQYF
. | TRBJ1-3 | TRBV7-3 | . | TGTGCCAGCAGCGCCCATGGGACTTCTGGAAACACCATATATTTT | CASSAHGTSGNTIYF
. | TRBJ1-5 | TRBV5-1 | many | TGCGCCAGCAGCTTGGGGGACGGGGATAGCAATCAGCCCCAGCATTTT | CASSLGDGDSNQPQHF
TRBD1 | TRBJ1-2 | TRBV20-1 | . | TGCAGTGCCCCGGGACAGGGAGGACGAGTCACTAACTATGGCTACACCTTC | CSAPGQGGRVTNYGYTF
. | TRBJ1-4 | TRBV6-1 | many | TGTGCCAGCAGTGAAGCGGGAAGGAATGAAAAACTGTTTTTT | CASSEAGRNEKLFF
TRBD2 | TRBJ2-1 | TRBV12-3/TRBV12-4 | . | TGTGCCAGCAGCCCCGTTCGGGGGGAACCGGGAACAAACTTCTACAATGAGCAGTTCTTC | CASSPVRGEPGTNFYNEQFF
. | TRBJ2-2 | TRBV2 | many | TGTGCCAGCTCCGGGACGAACACCGGGGAGCTGTTTTTT | CASSGTNTGELFF
TRBD1 | TRBJ1-5 | TRBV20-1 | . | TGCAGTGCTAGACCAGACAGGGATTGGGGGCCCCAGCATTTT | CSARPDRDWGPQHF
TRBD1 | TRBJ2-4 | TRBV5-5 | . | TGTGCCAGCAGTATGGACAGGGGAAAAAACATTCAGTACTTC | CASSMDRGKNIQYF
. | TRBJ1-6 | TRBV13 | few | TGTGCCAGCAGCCGAGGGGAGGGCTATTCACCCCTCCACTTT | CASSRGEGYSPLHF
. | TRBJ1-2 | TRBV6-2/TRBV6-3 | many | TGTGCCAGCAGTTACAAGGGGGATGGCTACACCTTC | CASSYKGDGYTF
. | TRBJ2-7 | TRBV10-3 | . | TGTGCCATCAGTGAGTCGTATTACGAGCAGTACTTC | CAISESYYEQYF
TRBD1 | TRBJ1-4 | TRBV28 | many | TGTGCCAGCAGGGGGACAGTACCAAATGAAAAACTGTTTTTT | CASRGTVPNEKLFF
. | TRBJ1-2 | TRBV20-1 | many | TGCAGTGCTAGATGGGGCTATGGCTACACCTTC | CSARWGYGYTF
. | TRBJ1-2 | TRBV6-5 | many | TGTGCCAGCAGTTACGGGCCACTTCAGATTTCCACCTTC | CASSYGPLQISTF
. | TRBJ2-5 | TRBV20-1 | . | TGCAGTGTTCGGGACTCCCAAGAGACCCAGTACTTC | CSVRDSQETQYF
TRBD2 | TRBJ2-1 | TRBV5-1 | . | TGCGCCAGCAGCTTTTCTAGCGGGGGGGCATTGGAGCAGTTCTTC | CASSFSSGGALEQFF
TRBD1 | TRBJ2-3 | TRBV11-1 | many | TGTGCCAGCAGCCCGACAGGGTTTTCCCCAGATACGCAGTATTTT | CASSPTGFSPDTQYF
TRBD2 | TRBJ2-3 | TRBV7-8 | . | TGTGCCAGCAGCTTAGCGGGGACTAGCGGGGGGGAAGATACGCAGTATTTT | CASSLAGTSGGEDTQYF
. | TRBJ1-1 | TRBV15 | . | TGTGCCACCAGCAGAGATTTTAAGGGGGGTATTTCTGAAGCTTTCTTT | CATSRDFKGGISEAFF
TRBD2 | TRBJ2-7 | TRBV2 | many | TGTGCCAGCAGTCCCGGGGGGGGCGGGTACGAGCAGTACTTC | CASSPGGGGYEQYF
. | TRBJ2-2 | TRBV11-1 | many | TGTGCCAGCAGGAGAACAGGACCCAACACCGGGGAGCTGTTTTTT | CASRRTGPNTGELFF
. | TRBJ1-1 | TRBV29-1 | many | TGCAGCGTTGAACAGGCAGCTTTCTTT | CSVEQAAFF
. | TRBJ2-7 | TRBV6-2/TRBV6-3 | many | TGTGCCAGCAGTAACCCTGGTGGCCCCTACGAGCAGTACTTC | CASSNPGGPYEQYF
. | TRBJ2-1 | TRBV20-1 | . | TGCAGTGCTAGCCGTAGGGACAATGAGCAGTTCTTC | CSASRRDNEQFF
TRBD1 | TRBJ2-4 | TRBV9 | . | TGTGCCAGCAGCCCCCGGACAGGGGAGACTTCCAAAAACATTCAGTACTTC | CASSPRTGETSKNIQYF
TRBD1 | TRBJ2-7 | TRBV6-1 | few | TGTGCCAGCAGAATTGGGACAGGCGACGAGCAGTACTTC | CASRIGTGDEQYF
. | TRBJ1-6 | TRBV12-3/TRBV12-4 | . | TGTGCCAGCAGACTTCAAAACCTCCTCCACTTT | CASRLQNLLHF
. | TRBJ2-3 | TRBV9 | few | TGTGCCAGCAGCCTTGGGGCATTCAGCACAGATACGCAGTATTTT | CASSLGAFSTDTQYF
. | TRBJ2-5 | TRBV7-9 | . | TGTGCCAGCAGCTCTCGACGGCACTGGGACCAAGAGACCCAGTACTTC | CASSSRRHWDQETQYF
TRBD1 | TRBJ1-3 | TRBV27 | many | TGTGCCAGCAGTCCCACCGGGACAGGGGTGGGAAACACCATATATTTT | CASSPTGTGVGNTIYF
TRBD1 | TRBJ1-2 | TRBV19 | . | TGTGCCAGTAGGGACAGGATTACTTATGGCTACACCTTC | CASRDRITYGYTF
. | TRBJ2-3 | TRBV20-1 | many | TGCAGTGCGCCTATTTGGAGCACAGATACGCAGTATTTT | CSAPIWSTDTQYF